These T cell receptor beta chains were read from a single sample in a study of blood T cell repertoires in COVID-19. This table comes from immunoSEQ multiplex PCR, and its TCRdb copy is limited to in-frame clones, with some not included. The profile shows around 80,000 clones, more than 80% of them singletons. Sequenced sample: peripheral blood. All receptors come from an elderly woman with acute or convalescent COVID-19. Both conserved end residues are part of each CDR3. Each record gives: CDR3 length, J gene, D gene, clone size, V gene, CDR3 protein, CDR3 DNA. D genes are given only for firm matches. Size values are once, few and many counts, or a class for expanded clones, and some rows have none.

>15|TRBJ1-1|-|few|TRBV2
CASSDPGLVNTEAFF
TGTGCCAGCAGTGACCCGGGACTCGTGAACACTGAAGCTTTCTTT
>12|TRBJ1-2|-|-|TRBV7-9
CASSLEGYGYTF
TGTGCCAGCAGCTTAGAGGGGTATGGCTACACCTTC
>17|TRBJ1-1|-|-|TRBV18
CASSQRTPGIMNTEAFF
TGTGCCAGCTCACAAAGAACACCGGGGATCATGAACACTGAAGCTTTCTTT
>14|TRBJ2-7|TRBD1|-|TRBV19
CASSEFQGANEQYF
TGTGCCAGTAGTGAATTCCAGGGGGCCAACGAGCAGTACTTC
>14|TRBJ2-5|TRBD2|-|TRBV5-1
CASSLAGGTQAQYF
TGCGCCAGCAGCTTGGCCGGGGGGACCCAGGCCCAGTACTTC
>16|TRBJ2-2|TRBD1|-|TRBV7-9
CASSKPGQVGSGELFF
TGTGCCAGCAGTAAACCGGGACAGGTGGGGAGCGGGGAGCTGTTTTTT
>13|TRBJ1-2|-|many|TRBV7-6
CASSPDSNYGYTF
TGTGCCAGCAGCCCGGACTCTAACTATGGCTACACCTTC
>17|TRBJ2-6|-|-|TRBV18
CASSARPDSSVANVLTF
TGTGCCAGCTCAGCACGGCCGGACAGCTCCGTAGCCAACGTCCTGACTTTC
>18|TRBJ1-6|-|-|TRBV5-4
CASSGGGISGSYNSPLHF
TGTGCCAGCAGCGGTGGAGGGATTAGCGGCTCCTATAATTCACCCCTCCACTTT
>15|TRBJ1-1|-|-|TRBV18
CASSPPSLKNTEAFF
TGTGCCAGCTCACCACCGAGTCTAAAGAACACTGAAGCTTTCTTT
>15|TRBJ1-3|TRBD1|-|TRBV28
CASSNPDRVGNTIYF
TGTGCCAGCAGTAACCCCGACAGGGTTGGAAACACCATATATTTT
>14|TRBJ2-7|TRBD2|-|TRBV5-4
CASSFTSGRDEQYF
TGTGCCAGCAGCTTCACTAGCGGGAGGGACGAGCAGTACTTC
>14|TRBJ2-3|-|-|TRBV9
CASSVGPSGDTQYF
TGTGCCAGCAGCGTAGGACCGTCGGGGGATACGCAGTATTTT
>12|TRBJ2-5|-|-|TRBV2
CAGYRVVETQYF
TGTGCCGGATACAGGGTAGTGGAGACCCAGTACTTC
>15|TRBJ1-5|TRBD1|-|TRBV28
CASSWDSTSNQPQHF
TGTGCCAGCAGTTGGGACAGCACTAGCAATCAGCCCCAGCATTTT
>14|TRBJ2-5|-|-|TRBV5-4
CASSLGQPPETQYF
TGTGCCAGCAGCCTAGGACAACCGCCGGAGACCCAGTACTTC
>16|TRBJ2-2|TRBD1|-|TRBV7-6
CASSATGGAWSGELFF
TGTGCCAGCAGCGCTACAGGGGGCGCTTGGTCCGGGGAGCTGTTTTTT
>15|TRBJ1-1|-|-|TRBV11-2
CASRLQTGMNTEAFF
TGTGCCAGCAGGTTACAAACGGGGATGAACACTGAAGCTTTCTTT
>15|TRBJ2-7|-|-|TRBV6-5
CASSLGTGRSYEQYF
TGTGCCAGCAGTCTCGGGACGGGGAGGTCCTACGAGCAGTACTTC
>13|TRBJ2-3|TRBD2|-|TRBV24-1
CATTSGTGDTQYF
TGTGCCACCACCAGCGGGACGGGGGATACGCAGTATTTT
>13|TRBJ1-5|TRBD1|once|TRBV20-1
CSASTGAGQPQHF
TGCAGTGCTAGTACAGGGGCGGGTCAGCCCCAGCATTTT
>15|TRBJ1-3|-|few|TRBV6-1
CASSERGISGNTIYF
TGTGCCAGCAGTGAGAGGGGGATCTCTGGAAACACCATATATTTT
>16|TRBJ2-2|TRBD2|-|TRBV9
CASSVETSGNTGELFF
TGTGCCAGCAGCGTAGAAACTAGCGGGAACACCGGGGAGCTGTTTTTT
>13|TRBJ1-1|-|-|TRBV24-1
CATSLGGDTEAFF
TGTGCCACCAGTCTGGGGGGGGACACTGAAGCTTTCTTT
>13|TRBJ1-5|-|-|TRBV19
CASSIAVNQPQHF
TGTGCCAGTAGTATTGCGGTTAATCAGCCCCAGCATTTT
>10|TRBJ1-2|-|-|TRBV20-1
CSAPVDGYTF
TGCAGTGCCCCGGTGGATGGCTACACCTTC
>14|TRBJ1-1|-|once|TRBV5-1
CASSLVSGDTEAFF
TGCGCCAGCAGCTTGGTATCAGGGGACACTGAAGCTTTCTTT
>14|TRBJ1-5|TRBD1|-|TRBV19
CASNRDRGDQPQHF
TGTGCCAGCAACCGGGACAGGGGTGATCAGCCCCAGCATTTT
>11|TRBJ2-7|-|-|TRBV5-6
CASSSLYEQYF
TGTGCCAGCAGTTCCCTGTACGAGCAGTACTTC
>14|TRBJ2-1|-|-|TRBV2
CASSGYRMQDEQFF
TGTGCCAGCAGTGGTTACAGAATGCAGGATGAGCAGTTCTTC
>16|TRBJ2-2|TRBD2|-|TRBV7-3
CASSSSAGGPTGELFF
TGTGCCAGCAGCTCATCAGCGGGAGGGCCGACCGGGGAGCTGTTTTTT
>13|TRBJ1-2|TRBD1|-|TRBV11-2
CASSFRGNYGYTF
TGTGCCAGCAGCTTCAGGGGGAACTATGGCTACACCTTC
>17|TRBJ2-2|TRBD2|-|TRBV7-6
CASSSDPTSGSNGELFF
TGTGCCAGCAGCTCCGACCCGACTAGCGGGAGCAACGGGGAGCTGTTTTTT
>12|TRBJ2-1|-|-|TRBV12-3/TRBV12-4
CASSRNYNEQFF
TGTGCCAGCAGCAGAAACTACAATGAGCAGTTCTTC
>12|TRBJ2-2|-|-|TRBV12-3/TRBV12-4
CASTVAAGELFF
TGTGCCAGCACCGTAGCCGCCGGGGAGCTGTTTTTT
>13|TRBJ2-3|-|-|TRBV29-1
CSVLTDFTDTQYF
TGCAGCGTGCTGACAGATTTCACAGATACGCAGTATTTT
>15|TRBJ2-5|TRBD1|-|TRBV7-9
CASSLRQGLQETQYF
TGTGCCAGCAGCCTAAGACAGGGCCTCCAAGAGACCCAGTACTTC
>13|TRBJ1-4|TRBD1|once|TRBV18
CASSPGTGEKLFF
TGTGCCAGCTCACCTGGGACAGGCGAAAAACTGTTTTTT
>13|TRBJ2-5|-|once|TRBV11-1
CASSFTRRETQYF
TGTGCCAGCAGCTTTACTAGGAGGGAGACCCAGTACTTC
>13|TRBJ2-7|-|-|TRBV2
CASRSPGLYEQYF
TGTGCCAGCAGGTCTCCGGGACTCTACGAGCAGTACTTC
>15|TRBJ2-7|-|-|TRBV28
CASSFSRDSSYEQYF
TGTGCCAGCAGTTTTTCCCGGGACTCCTCCTACGAGCAGTACTTC
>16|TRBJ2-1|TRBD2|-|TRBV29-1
CSVDASGRGFNNEQFF
TGCAGCGTTGATGCTAGCGGGAGGGGCTTCAACAATGAGCAGTTCTTC
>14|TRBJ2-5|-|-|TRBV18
CASSPGGAGETQYF
TGTGCCAGCTCACCGGGGGGTGCAGGGGAGACCCAGTACTTC
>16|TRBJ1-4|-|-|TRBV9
CASSNSRDNGGEKLFF
TGTGCCAGCAGCAACTCCCGGGATAACGGGGGTGAAAAACTGTTTTTT
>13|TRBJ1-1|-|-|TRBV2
CASSDRANTEAFF
TGTGCCAGCAGTGACAGGGCGAACACTGAAGCTTTCTTT
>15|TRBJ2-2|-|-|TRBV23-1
CASPRRRPNTGELFF
TGCGCCAGCCCTCGACGGCGGCCGAACACCGGGGAGCTGTTTTTT
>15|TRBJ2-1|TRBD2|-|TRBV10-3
CAISRTSLWGNEQFF
TGTGCCATCAGCCGGACTAGCCTTTGGGGCAATGAGCAGTTCTTC
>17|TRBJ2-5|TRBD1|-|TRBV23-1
CASSQYAGGARRETQYF
TGCGCCAGCAGTCAATATGCAGGGGGTGCCAGGAGGGAGACCCAGTACTTC
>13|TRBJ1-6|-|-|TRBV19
CASSSYPSSPLHF
TGTGCCAGTAGTTCCTACCCCTCTTCGCCCCTCCACTTT